This T cell receptor beta chain was obtained from a study of shared clonotypes between healthy human individuals. The CDR3 loop spans 12 amino acids. V lost 4 bases and J lost 4, with 7 bases in between. In germline, CDR1 is SGHRS, CDR2 YFSETQ. Within Nashville, Tennessee resided all donors, each a Caucasian adult. At the deep level, the assay was run. Original processing methods: Filtering of immunoSEQ junctional sequences could not match full-length read filtering. TCRdb's table, derived via immunoSEQ multiplex PCR, lists solely in-frame clones and lacks some. That table is the source of V, J and clone size, and D and trimming were worked out from the DNA. The data hold about half a million clones, with 60% to 80% observed a single time.

Sequencing was performed on PBMCs. This TCR was sampled from a woman in her forties in good health. Some clones in this sample may be carry-over from other donors' samples. The V gene is TRBV5-1, the J gene TRBJ2-3; D ambiguous. The CDR3 loop reads CASSPIADTQYF. DNA of the CDR3: TGCGCCAGCAGCCCGATAGCAGATACGCAGTATTTT.